This T cell receptor (beta chain) emerged from a study of monozygotic twins with cystic fibrosis. Study summary: Around 3 micrograms of fragmented DNA underwent around 14 PCR cycles for library preparation.

The V end was cut by 0 bases, the J end by 1 base, with 18 bases between. CDR3 length equals 18 residues. Germline CDR1 LGHNT, CDR2 FRNRAP. A remark on this clone: Its cognate antigen is unknown.

Points from the study as a whole: Clonality was generally low (median roughly 0.009), higher in the most severe patients. Co-twins had the most similar V usage for 13 of 16 pairs, J for 8. Monozygotic CF twins shared more identical nucleotide clonotypes than unrelated patients.

Sequencing used immunoSEQ multiplex PCR; TCRdb keeps in-frame clones, though not all of them. The sample consists of some 33,000 clones, around nine tenths of them appearing once. V usage is TRBV12-5 and J usage is TRBJ1-1, with D perhaps TRBD1 (5 bases). This TCR derives from a boy under 10 years old with cystic fibrosis. The sample was blood. The CDR3 DNA sequence: TGTGCTAGTGGTTTGGTACGATCAAGTAGGGACCCGAACACTGAAGCTTTCTTT. Translating it yields CASGLVRSSRDPNTEAFF. The variable domain in full, completed from reference TRBV12-5 and TRBJ1-1, reads DARVTQTPRHKVTEMGQEVTMRCQPILGHNTVFWYRQTMMQGLELLAYFRNRAPLDDSGMPKDRFSAEMPDATLATLKIQPSEPRDSAVYFCASGLVRSSRDPNTEAFFGQGTRLTVV.